This T cell receptor beta chain was recovered during a study of a mutant IDH1 vaccine in newly diagnosed glioma. Study summary: Patients underwent eight vaccinations, which took place in weeks 1, 3, 5, 7, 11, 15, 19 and 23. With temozolomide cycles, or 4-6 weeks after radiotherapy alone, vaccination was started.

Time point noted: week 5, during vaccination. In every dose of vaccine, 300 ug of mutant IDH1 20-mer peptide was given alongside topical imiquimod. New astrocytomas of WHO grade 3 or 4 that were IDH1-mutant and ATRX-lost were found in the donors. CDR3 length equals 14 residues. The germline V gene has CDR1 SGHRS and CDR2 YFSETQ. The germline V and J ends were trimmed by 7 bases and 10 bases, with 18 bases remaining between them. Using immunoSEQ multiplex PCR, the repertoire was profiled, and TCRdb retains in-frame clones only, with some absent. The sample includes about 58,000 clones, 84% of them seen just once. Notes on this clone: The antigen is not known.

The chain combines TRBV5-1 with TRBJ1-6; D is perhaps TRBD1 (5 bases). The TCR was taken from a woman between 50 and 59 years old with glioma. This material consisted of PBMCs, taken from a glioma patient whose treatment included an IDH1 peptide vaccine. The CDR3 DNA sequence: TGCGCCAGCGCCTATTGGGGGGAGGCCTCACCCCTCCACTTT. This codes for CASAYWGEASPLHF.